This T cell receptor beta chain was recovered during a study of blood T cell repertoires in COVID-19. Study details: The analysed material was cDNA or gDNA that came from T cells, B-cell-depleted T cells, or PBMCs.

The method was immunoSEQ multiplex PCR; TCRdb's version includes in-frame clones alone and lacks a portion of them. The data show a few hundred thousand clones, with around 84% seen just once and approximately 2.9% held by the top ten. This CDR3 contains 13 residues. With 6 bases removed from V and 5 bases from J, the gap between germline ends came to 13 bases. Germline V gene sequence: CDR1 LNHDA, CDR2 SQIVND (reference sequence). The V call is TRBV19, the J call TRBJ2-5; tentatively, D is TRBD1 (6 bases). This receptor was obtained from a man aged 55 to 69 with acute or convalescent COVID-19. The sequencing input was peripheral blood. CDR3 DNA: TGTGCCAGTAGGAACAGGGCTGGGGAGACCCAGTACTTC. Translating it yields CASRNRAGETQYF.